This TCR beta chain was retrieved from a study of cytotoxic CD8 clonotypes in ibrutinib-treated CLL. The data were produced by immunoSEQ multiplex PCR, yet TCRdb's version contains in-frame clones alone and is incomplete. This repertoire shows about 44,000 clones, 69% found once; its top ten account for 9.5% to 15%. Germline-derived CDR1 and CDR2 are ENHRY and SYGVKD. J gave up 5 bases and V 10 bases, and 4 bases lay outside the gene matches. The CDR3 is 13 amino acids. This TCR came from a human donor with chronic lymphocytic leukemia. V usage is TRBV10-3 and J usage is TRBJ2-7, with 14 bases aligning to TRBD2. The material was PBMCs, obtained after 12 months of ibrutinib treatment. The CDR3 nucleotides are TGTGCCACCGGGACTAGCGGGGGCCACGAGCAGTACTTC. It specifies CATGTSGGHEQYF.